This record covers a single T cell receptor beta chain. How the authors handled the data: Counts of nucleated cells, estimated from reference gene primer amplification, were obtained. The method was immunoSEQ multiplex PCR; TCRdb's version includes in-frame clones alone and lacks a portion of them. D and trimming come from the DNA, and the V and J calls and clone size come from that table. The data hold under 200,000 clones, with 79% observed a single time. While infection was still active, Seattle patients were enrolled and then followed longitudinally. This CDR3 spans 12 amino acids. From germline, CDR1 is GTSNPN and CDR2 SVGIG (reference sequence). Deletions cut 5 bases from V and 3 bases from J, with 10 bases between. This sample was taken from a study of blood T cell repertoires in COVID-19. Study background: Samples taken during acute and convalescent COVID-19 were collected in the United States, Italy and Spain.

Material for sequencing was peripheral blood. The chain couples TRBV30 to TRBJ1-1, with a possible D match to TRBD1 (5 bases). The clonotype was recovered from a middle-aged woman with COVID-19, enrolled during active disease. This CDR3 is CAWGTGYTEAFF. The CDR3 coding sequence is TGTGCCTGGGGAACAGGTTACACTGAAGCTTTCTTT. The full variable domain, completed using reference TRBV30 and TRBJ1-1, is SQTIHQWPATLVQPVGSPLSLECTVEGTSNPNLYWYRQAAGRGLQLLFYSVGIGQISSEVPQNLSASRPQDRQFILSSKKLLLSDSGFYLCAWGTGYTEAFFGQGTRLTVV.